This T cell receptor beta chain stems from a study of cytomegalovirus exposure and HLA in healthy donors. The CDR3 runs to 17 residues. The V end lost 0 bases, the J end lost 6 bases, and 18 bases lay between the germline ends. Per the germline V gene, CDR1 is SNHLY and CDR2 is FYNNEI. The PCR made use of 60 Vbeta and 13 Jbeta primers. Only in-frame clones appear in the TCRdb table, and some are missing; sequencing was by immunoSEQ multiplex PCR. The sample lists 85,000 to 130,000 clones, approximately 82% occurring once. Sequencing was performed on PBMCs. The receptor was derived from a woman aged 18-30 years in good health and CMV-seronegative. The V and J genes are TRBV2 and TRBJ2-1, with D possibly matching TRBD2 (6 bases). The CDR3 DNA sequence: TGTGCCAGCAGTGAAGCGATTGTGCGGGGAGGCCGCAATGAGCAGTTCTTC. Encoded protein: CASSEAIVRGGRNEQFF. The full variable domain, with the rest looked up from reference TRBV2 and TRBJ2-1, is EPEVTQTPSHQVTQMGQEVILRCVPISNHLYFYWYRQILGQKVEFLVSFYNNEISEKSEIFDDQFSVERPDGSNFTLKIRSTKLEDSAMYFCASSEAIVRGGRNEQFFGPGTRLTVL.